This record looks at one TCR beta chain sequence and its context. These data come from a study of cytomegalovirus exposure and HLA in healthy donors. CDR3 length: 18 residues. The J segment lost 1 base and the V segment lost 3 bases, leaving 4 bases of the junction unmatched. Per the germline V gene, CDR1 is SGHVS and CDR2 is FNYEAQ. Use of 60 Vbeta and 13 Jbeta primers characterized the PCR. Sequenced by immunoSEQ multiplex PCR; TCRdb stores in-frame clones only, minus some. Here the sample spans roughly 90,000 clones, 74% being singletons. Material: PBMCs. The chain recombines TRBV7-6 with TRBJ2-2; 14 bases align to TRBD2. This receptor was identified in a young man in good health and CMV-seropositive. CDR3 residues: CASSLGLAGVLNTGELFF. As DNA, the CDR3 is TGTGCCAGCAGCTTGGGACTAGCGGGGGTATTGAACACCGGGGAGCTGTTTTTT.